These 6 T cell receptor beta chains share one sample of origin, sequenced in a study of control samples from healthy donors and cancer patients. Sequencing used immunoSEQ multiplex PCR; TCRdb keeps in-frame clones, though not all of them. The data contain more than 100,000 clones, about 91% of them singletons. Sequenced: blood. These receptors were collected from a man in his forties in good health.

V is TRBV12-3 or TRBV12-4 and J is TRBJ1-5; D is undetermined. This CDR3 contains 13 residues. Trimming cost V 2 bases and J 4 bases, with 6 bases left between them. CDR3 amino acids: CASSLNQNQPQHF. CDR3 DNA: TGTGCCAGCAGTTTAAACCAGAATCAGCCCCAGCATTTT.

The chain couples TRBV18 to TRBJ2-2, with TRBD1 matching over 10 bases. With V trimmed by 0 bases and J by 5 bases, 3 bases remained unmatched. This CDR3 is built from 16 residues. Per the germline V gene, CDR1 is KGHSH and CDR2 is LQKENI. The CDR3 here is CASSPPQGQGTGELFF. The CDR3 coding sequence is TGTGCCAGCTCACCACCGCAGGGACAGGGGACCGGGGAGCTGTTTTTT. Using reference TRBV18 and TRBJ2-2 for the parts outside the CDR3, the full variable domain is NAGVMQNPRHLVRRRGQEARLRCSPMKGHSHVYWYRQLPEEGLKFMVYLQKENIIDESGMPKERFSAEFPKEGPSILRIQQVVRGDSAAYFCASSPPQGQGTGELFFGEGSRLTVL.

With regard to this clone: A much larger clone differs from this one at a single base, so this may be a read error. This same CDR3 is encoded by further DNA sequences in the sample. CDR3 loop: CASSPLGTGGVNSPLHF. DNA for the CDR3: TGTGCCAGCTCACCATTAGGGACAGGGGGCGTCAATTCACCCCTCCACTTT. The V and J genes are TRBV18 and TRBJ1-6, with TRBD1 matching over 12 bases. From germline, CDR1 is KGHSH and CDR2 LQKENI. This CDR3 comprises 17 residues. After removal of 2 bases from V and 7 bases from J, the junction contained 6 bases not matched to a gene.

This clone appeared once. The V gene is TRBV24-1, the J gene TRBJ1-5; 11 nucleotides align to TRBD1. In germline, CDR1 is KGHDR, CDR2 SFDVKD. J lost 6 bases, V lost 3 bases, and 6 bases had no gene match. This CDR3 contains 16 residues. CDR3 sequence (DNA): TGTGCCACCAGTGATACAGGACAGGGGGCCCCTCAGCCCCAGCATTTT. Translation: CATSDTGQGAPQPQHF.

This rearrangement joins TRBV9 to TRBJ1-2, with D tentatively TRBD1 (5 bases). Trimming removed 0 bases from V and 1 base from J, with 10 bases in between. The CDR3 is 15 residues long. The V gene's germline CDR1 is SGDLS and CDR2 YYNGEE. The CDR3 bases are TGTGCCAGCAGCGTAGCTTTCAGGGATAACTATGGCTACACCTTC. It specifies CASSVAFRDNYGYTF.

This clone showed up just once. CDR3: CASAPGQTNYGYTF. The CDR3, as DNA: TGTGCCAGCGCACCGGGACAAACTAACTATGGCTACACCTTC. The chain has TRBV9 and TRBJ1-2; tentative D call: TRBD1 (6 bases). Germline assignment: CDR1 SGDLS and CDR2 YYNGEE. V was pared by 7 bases and J by 0 bases, with 13 bases between. The CDR3 is 14 residues long.